This T cell receptor (beta chain) was found in a study of molecular identifiers for immune sequencing clone quantification. Overall study context: The replicates split RNA from roughly 20,000 or 100,000 naive CD8 cells five ways and sequenced four.

CDR3 length: 15 amino acids. Germline V gene data show CDR1 as MNHEY and CDR2 as SMNVEV (reference sequence). The V gene lost 4 bases and the J gene lost 13 bases, with 22 bases spanning the gap. TCRdb re-analysed the PCR reads in MiXCR, keeping a single row per CDR3 protein. The table records about 640,000 distinct CDR3 sequences, about 20% of them present only once. A note on this clonotype: A much larger clone lies a single base off, so this may be a read error.

Naive CD8 T cells were sorted as CD8+CD4-CCR7+CD45RA+. Source material: naive CD8+ T cells from blood, with Jurkat cell RNA spiked in. Specified subset: FACS-sorted CD8+CD4-CCR7+CD45RA+ naive T cells. This TCR came from a human donor in good health. Some libraries in this study had Jurkat cell RNA spiked in. The V and J genes are TRBV27 and TRBJ1-4, with TRBD1 as a possible D gene (6 bases). The DNA of the CDR3 is TGTGCCAGCAGTTCCAGCACGGACAGTCTATTGGGACTGTTTTTT. Translating gives CASSSSTDSLLGLFF.